Shown below are 20 T cell receptor beta chains from a single sample sequenced in a study of blood T cell repertoires in COVID-19 (dated by TCRdb to 2019 to 2021). The protocol used for the library was the immunoSEQ multiplex PCR assay. The table was pulled from immuneACCESS by TCRdb, which kept in-frame rearrangements only. Such tables lose some clones; where checked, under half of the loss comes from unresolved V genes, and the rest has no known cause. This sample gives about 83,000 clones in total; about 84% of them show up just once. Under 8.5% of the sample comes from the top ten. Sequencing was performed on peripheral blood. The receptors were gathered from a man aged 50 to 59 with active COVID-19.

The rearrangement joins TRBV9 to TRBJ2-3, with 8 bases fitting TRBD2. This CDR3 is built from 20 residues. J gave up 3 bases and V 5 bases, and 23 bases lay outside the gene matches. Germline V gene lookup returns CDR1 SGDLS and CDR2 YYNGEE. The CDR3 nucleotides are TGTGCCAGCAGGCGGTCGGTTGGGGTTGGAGCGGGAGTGGGGACAGATACGCAGTATTTT. This gives the protein CASRRSVGVGAGVGTDTQYF.

This clone came up once. The chain uses TRBV5-1 and TRBJ2-1; 7 positions match TRBD1. With V trimmed by 0 bases and J by 10 bases, 7 bases remained unmatched. Germline lookup yields CDR1 SGHRS and CDR2 YFSETQ. This CDR3 region has 14 residues. The chain's CDR3 is CASSLGQGIGEQFF. CDR3 sequence (DNA): TGCGCCAGCAGCTTGGGACAGGGTATTGGAGAGCAGTTCTTC.

V gene TRBV18 combines with J gene TRBJ1-1, with 8 bases aligning to TRBD1. The CDR3 contains 13 residues. J was trimmed by 1 base and V by 6 bases; bases with no gene match: 1. Germline CDR1 KGHSH, CDR2 LQKENI. The CDR3 sequence is CASSTGENTEAFF. CDR3 in DNA: TGTGCCAGCTCGACAGGGGAGAACACTGAAGCTTTCTTT.

The V gene is TRBV30, the J gene TRBJ2-2; D perhaps matches TRBD2 (5 bases). The CDR3 covers 13 residues. V was cut by 6 bases and J by 0 bases, with 8 bases left in between. Germline V lookup: CDR1 GTSNPN, CDR2 SVGIG (reference sequence). CDR3 DNA: TGTGCCTGCGGGGTGCCGAACACCGGGGAGCTGTTTTTT. Translated: CACGVPNTGELFF.

The CDR3 coding sequence is TGTGCCAGCAGCCGCAACACATGGCAGGGCGTGGGCTACACCTTC. Its translation is CASSRNTWQGVGYTF. The rearrangement uses TRBV3-1 (or the pseudogene TRBV3-2) and TRBJ1-2, with TRBD1 as a possible D gene (5 bases). The CDR3 consists of 15 residues. Trimming removed 4 bases at V and 8 bases at J, with 20 bases between. Germline V gene lookup returns CDR1 LGHDT and CDR2 YNNKEL (reference sequence).

This clone was seen a single time. The genes are TRBV6-5 and TRBJ2-7, with D maybe TRBD1 (6 bases). Germline lookup yields CDR1 MNHEY and CDR2 SVGAGI. V dropped 5 bases and J dropped 6 bases, with 17 bases sitting between them. This CDR3 has 14 amino acids. CDR3 amino acids: CASSQTGLPGEQYF. CDR3 coding DNA: TGTGCCAGCAGTCAGACAGGTTTGCCAGGCGAGCAGTACTTC.

V is TRBV6-2 or TRBV6-3 and J is TRBJ2-5; 7 bases line up with TRBD2. The CDR3 runs to 13 residues. Germline CDR1 and CDR2: MNHEY and SVGEGT. J was trimmed by 2 bases and V by 4 bases; bases with no gene match: 1. DNA of the CDR3: TGTGCCAGCAGTTTGGGACTACAAGAGACCCAGTACTTC. It specifies CASSLGLQETQYF.

The V call is TRBV7-8, the J call TRBJ1-3; a weak D match, TRBD1 (6 bases). The germline V and J ends were trimmed by 2 bases and 0 bases, with 17 bases remaining between them. This CDR3 has 18 residues. CDR1 is SGHVS, CDR2 FQNEAQ, per germline. CDR3 residues: CASSLRRQVPSSGNTIYF. CDR3 nucleotides: TGTGCCAGCAGCTTAAGACGACAGGTTCCAAGCTCTGGAAACACCATATATTTT.

This rearrangement joins TRBV9 to TRBJ2-6; D unclear. The CDR3 is 15 residues long. Trimming took off 3 bases at V and 1 base at J, with 8 bases between the two ends. Germline CDR1 reads SGDLS; CDR2 reads YYNGEE. The CDR3 loop reads CASSAGSSGANVLTF. The CDR3 DNA follows: TGTGCCAGCAGCGCCGGTTCTTCTGGGGCCAACGTCCTGACTTTC.

V usage is TRBV29-1 and J usage is TRBJ2-5, with TRBD2 as a possible D gene (5 bases). Trimming took 7 bases from V and 2 from J, leaving 14 bases between them. The CDR3 runs to 13 residues. In germline, CDR1 is SQVTM, CDR2 ANQGSEA. CDR3 sequence (DNA): TGCAGCGCCGGCCAGACTACTCAAGAGACCCAGTACTTC. It translates to CSAGQTTQETQYF.

The chain links TRBV28 to TRBJ1-2; TRBD1 matches 8 bases. CDR1 MDHEN and CDR2 SYDVKM come from the germline V gene. CDR3 length: 16 residues. V shed 5 bases, J shed 4 bases, and the junction held 12 bases outside the gene matches. Written as DNA, the CDR3 is TGTGCCAGCAGTCCCTCCGGTGACAGGGGCAGCTATGGCTACACCTTC. Translation gives CASSPSGDRGSYGYTF.

This clone was counted ten times or more. The chain recombines TRBV15 with TRBJ2-3; 15 bases map to TRBD2. V lost 1 base and J lost 4; bases outside the gene matches: 0. The CDR3 loop spans 16 amino acids. Per the germline V gene, CDR1 is LNHNV and CDR2 is YYDKDF (reference sequence). The CDR3 protein is CATSRGTSGGADTQYF. For the CDR3, the DNA is TGTGCCACCAGCAGAGGGACTAGCGGGGGGGCAGATACGCAGTATTTT.

The chain recombines TRBV9 with TRBJ1-1; 7 nucleotides align to TRBD1. V dropped 3 bases and J dropped 1; count of bases not matched to a gene: 3. In germline, CDR1 is SGDLS, CDR2 YYNGEE. The length of the CDR3 is 14 residues. The CDR3 loop is CASSGQGWNTEAFF. The CDR3 DNA follows: TGTGCCAGCAGCGGACAGGGTTGGAACACTGAAGCTTTCTTT.

The V and J genes are TRBV7-2 and TRBJ2-7, with TRBD1 matching 8 bases. Germline V gene data show CDR1 as SGHTA and CDR2 as FQGNSA. V was pared by 3 bases and J by 6 bases, with 13 bases of the junction left unmatched. The CDR3 is 16 amino acids. This CDR3 reads CASSFGSGGPPGEQYF. CDR3 DNA: TGTGCCAGCAGCTTTGGTTCAGGGGGCCCGCCTGGCGAGCAGTACTTC.

This clone was detected a few times. The chain links TRBV28 to TRBJ1-2, with D possibly matching TRBD1 (5 bases). The CDR3 spans 15 residues. Germline V gene data show CDR1 as MDHEN and CDR2 as SYDVKM. Trimming took off 1 base at V and 8 bases at J, with 17 bases between the two ends. CDR3 region: CASSLSPGIAWGYTF. In nucleotides, the CDR3 is TGTGCCAGCAGTTTATCCCCAGGGATTGCCTGGGGCTACACCTTC.

J is TRBJ2-2 and V is TRBV21-1; the table's TRBD1 call for D was not verified on the DNA. TRBV21-1 is a recognized pseudogene. The CDR3 loop spans 15 amino acids. The CDR3: CASSRDRVGTGELFF. For the CDR3, the DNA is TGTGCCAGCAGCAGGGACAGGGTGGGCACCGGGGAGCTGTTTTTT.

The rearrangement links TRBV6-4 to TRBJ2-7; 10 bases map to TRBD1. CDR1 is MRHNA, CDR2 SNTAGT, per germline. V dropped 4 bases and J dropped 10; count of bases not matched to a gene: 13. The CDR3 loop spans 15 amino acids. The CDR3 sequence is CASSVVSGTGVIQYF. Here the CDR3 DNA reads TGTGCCAGCAGTGTCGTTTCCGGGACAGGGGTAATCCAGTACTTC.

The chain recombines TRBV7-2 with TRBJ1-5; the match to TRBD1 covers 7 bases. V lost 1 base and J lost 3; bases outside the gene matches: 6. CDR1 is SGHTA and CDR2 is FQGNSA in the germline V gene. The CDR3 contains 16 residues. In nucleotides, the CDR3 is TGTGCCAGCAGCTTAGAAAGCAGGGGGAACAATCAGCCCCAGCATTTT. It is translated as CASSLESRGNNQPQHF.

This chain joins TRBV28 and TRBJ1-4, with 7 bases matching TRBD1. The trim removed 2 bases at V and 5 bases at J, leaving 5 bases unmatched. Looked up from germline, CDR1 is MDHEN and CDR2 is SYDVKM. This CDR3 comprises 15 residues. CDR3 nucleotides: TGTGCCAGCAGTTTAACCGGGACAGCGAATGAAAAACTGTTTTTT. This gives the protein CASSLTGTANEKLFF.

The chain is built from TRBV7-8 and TRBJ2-1; weak D call: TRBD2 (5 bases). The length of the CDR3 is 16 residues. The germline gives CDR1 SGHVS, CDR2 FQNEAQ. V dropped 0 bases and J dropped 7 bases, with 16 bases sitting between them. The CDR3 here is CASSLAPSSATNEQFF. In DNA, the CDR3 is TGTGCCAGCAGCTTAGCGCCTAGCTCGGCTACAAATGAGCAGTTCTTC.